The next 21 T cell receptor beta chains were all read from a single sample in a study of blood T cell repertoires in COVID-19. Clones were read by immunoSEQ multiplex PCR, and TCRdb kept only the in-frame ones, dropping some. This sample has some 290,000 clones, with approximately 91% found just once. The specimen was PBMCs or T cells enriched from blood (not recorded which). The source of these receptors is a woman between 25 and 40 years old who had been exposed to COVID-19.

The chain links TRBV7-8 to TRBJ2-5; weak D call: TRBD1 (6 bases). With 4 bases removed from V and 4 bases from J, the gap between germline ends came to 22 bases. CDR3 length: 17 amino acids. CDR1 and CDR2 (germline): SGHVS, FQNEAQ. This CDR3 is CASSSPFSNRVVETQYF. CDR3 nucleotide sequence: TGTGCCAGCAGCTCCCCCTTCTCAAACAGGGTCGTAGAGACCCAGTACTTC.

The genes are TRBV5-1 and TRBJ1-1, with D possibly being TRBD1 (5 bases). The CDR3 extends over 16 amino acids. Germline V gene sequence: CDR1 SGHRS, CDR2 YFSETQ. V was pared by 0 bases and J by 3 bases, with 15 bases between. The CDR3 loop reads CASSLEGPSVDTEAFF. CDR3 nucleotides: TGCGCCAGCAGCTTGGAGGGGCCCTCGGTGGACACTGAAGCTTTCTTT.

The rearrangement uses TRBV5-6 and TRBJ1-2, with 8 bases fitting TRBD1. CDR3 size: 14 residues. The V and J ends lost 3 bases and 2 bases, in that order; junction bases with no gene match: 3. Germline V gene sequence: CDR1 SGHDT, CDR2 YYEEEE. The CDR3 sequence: CASSWGDRNYGYTF. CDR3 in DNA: TGTGCCAGCAGCTGGGGGGACAGGAACTATGGCTACACCTTC. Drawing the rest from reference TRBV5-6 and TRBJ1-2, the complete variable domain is DAGVTQSPTHLIKTRGQQVTLRCSPKSGHDTVSWYQQALGQGPQFIFQYYEEEERQRGNFPDRFSGHQFPNYSSELNVNALLLGDSALYLCASSWGDRNYGYTFGSGTRLTVV.

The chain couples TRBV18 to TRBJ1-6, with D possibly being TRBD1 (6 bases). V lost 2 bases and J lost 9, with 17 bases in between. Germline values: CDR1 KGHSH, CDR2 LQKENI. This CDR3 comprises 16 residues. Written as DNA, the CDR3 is TGTGCCAGCTCACCATTGGGCGGACAGTTCCGTTCACCCCTCCACTTT. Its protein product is CASSPLGGQFRSPLHF.

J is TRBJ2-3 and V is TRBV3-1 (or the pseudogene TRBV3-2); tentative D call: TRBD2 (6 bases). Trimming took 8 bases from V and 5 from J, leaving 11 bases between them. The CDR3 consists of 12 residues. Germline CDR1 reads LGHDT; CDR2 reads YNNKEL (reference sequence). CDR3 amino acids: CASGAGGDTQYF. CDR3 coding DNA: TGTGCCAGCGGGGCCGGGGGAGATACGCAGTATTTT.

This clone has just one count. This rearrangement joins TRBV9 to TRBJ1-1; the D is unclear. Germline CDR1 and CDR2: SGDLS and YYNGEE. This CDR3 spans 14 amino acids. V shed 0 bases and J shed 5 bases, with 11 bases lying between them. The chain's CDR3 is CASSVGYQETEAFF. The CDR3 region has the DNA TGTGCCAGCAGCGTAGGTTACCAGGAAACTGAAGCTTTCTTT.

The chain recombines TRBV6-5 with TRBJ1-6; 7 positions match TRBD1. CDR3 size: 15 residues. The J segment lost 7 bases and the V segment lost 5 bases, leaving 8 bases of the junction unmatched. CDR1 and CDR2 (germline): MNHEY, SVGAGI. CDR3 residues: CASSLRTGGNSPLHF. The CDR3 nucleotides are TGTGCCAGCAGTCTGCGGACAGGCGGCAATTCACCCCTCCACTTT.

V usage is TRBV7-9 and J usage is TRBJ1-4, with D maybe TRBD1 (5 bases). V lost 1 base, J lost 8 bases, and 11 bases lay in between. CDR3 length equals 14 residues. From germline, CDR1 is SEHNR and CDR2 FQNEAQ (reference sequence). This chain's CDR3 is CASSLVGVGEKLFF. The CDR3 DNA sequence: TGTGCCAGCAGCTTAGTAGGGGTCGGGGAAAAACTGTTTTTT.

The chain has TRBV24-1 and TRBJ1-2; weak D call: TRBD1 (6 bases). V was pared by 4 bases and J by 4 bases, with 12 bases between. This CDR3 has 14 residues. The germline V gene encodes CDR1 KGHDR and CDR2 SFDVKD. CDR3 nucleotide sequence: TGTGCCACCAGTGACGAGACAGGAGGCTATGGCTACACCTTC. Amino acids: CATSDETGGYGYTF.

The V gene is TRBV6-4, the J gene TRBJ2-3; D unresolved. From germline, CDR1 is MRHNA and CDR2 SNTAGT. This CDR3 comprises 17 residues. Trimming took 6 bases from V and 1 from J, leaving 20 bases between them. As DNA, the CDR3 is TGTGCCAGCAGGAAACCCAGGAATCCCCCAGGCACAGATACGCAGTATTTT. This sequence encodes CASRKPRNPPGTDTQYF.

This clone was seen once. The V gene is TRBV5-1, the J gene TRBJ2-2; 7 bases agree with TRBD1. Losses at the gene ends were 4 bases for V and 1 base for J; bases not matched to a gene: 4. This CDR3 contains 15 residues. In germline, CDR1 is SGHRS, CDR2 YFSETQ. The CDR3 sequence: CASSPGQVNTGELFF. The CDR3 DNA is TGCGCCAGCAGCCCAGGACAGGTGAACACCGGGGAGCTGTTTTTT.

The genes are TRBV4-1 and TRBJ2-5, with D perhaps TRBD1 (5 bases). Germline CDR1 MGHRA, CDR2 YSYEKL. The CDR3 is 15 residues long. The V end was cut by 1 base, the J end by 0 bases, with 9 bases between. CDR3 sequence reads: CASSQGQRYQETQYF. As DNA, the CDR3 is TGCGCCAGCAGCCAAGGACAGAGATACCAAGAGACCCAGTACTTC.

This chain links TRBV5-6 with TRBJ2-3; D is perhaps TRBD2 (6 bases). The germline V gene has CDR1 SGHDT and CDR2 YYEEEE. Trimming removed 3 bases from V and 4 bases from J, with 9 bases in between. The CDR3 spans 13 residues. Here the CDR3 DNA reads TGTGCCAGCAGCTGGGGGGAGGCAGATACGCAGTATTTT. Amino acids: CASSWGEADTQYF. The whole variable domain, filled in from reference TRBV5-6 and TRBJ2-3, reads DAGVTQSPTHLIKTRGQQVTLRCSPKSGHDTVSWYQQALGQGPQFIFQYYEEEERQRGNFPDRFSGHQFPNYSSELNVNALLLGDSALYLCASSWGEADTQYFGPGTRLTVL.

The CDR3 nucleotides read TGTGCCAGCTCACCTAGCCAGGGCGGAACCTACGAGCAGTACTTC. It encodes CASSPSQGGTYEQYF. The rearrangement uses TRBV18 and TRBJ2-7, with D possibly matching TRBD1 (5 bases). V lost 3 bases and J lost 2, with 14 bases in between. The CDR3 spans 15 residues. Germline CDR1 is KGHSH and CDR2 is LQKENI.

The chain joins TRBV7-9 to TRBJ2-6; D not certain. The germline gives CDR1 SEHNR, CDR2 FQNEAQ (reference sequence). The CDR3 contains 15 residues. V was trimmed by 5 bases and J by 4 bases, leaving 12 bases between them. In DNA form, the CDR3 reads TGTGCCAGCAGCCGAGGATCTTCAGGGGCCAACGTCCTGACTTTC. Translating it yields CASSRGSSGANVLTF.

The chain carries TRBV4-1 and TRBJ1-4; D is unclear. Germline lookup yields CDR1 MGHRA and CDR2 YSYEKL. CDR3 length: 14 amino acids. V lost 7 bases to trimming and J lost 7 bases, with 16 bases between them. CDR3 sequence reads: CASNPTGGGEKLFF. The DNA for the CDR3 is TGCGCCAGCAACCCTACGGGAGGCGGTGAAAAACTGTTTTTT.

The CDR3 spells CASSTGHPNNSPLHF. Written as DNA, the CDR3 is TGTGCCAGCAGCACCGGACATCCAAATAATTCACCCCTCCACTTT. V gene TRBV7-2 combines with J gene TRBJ1-6, with D possibly being TRBD1 (5 bases). From germline, CDR1 is SGHTA and CDR2 FQGNSA. The CDR3 consists of 15 residues. Trimming shortened V by 5 bases and J by 5 bases, and 13 bases separated the two germline ends. Full variable domain (remainder filled in from reference TRBV7-2 and TRBJ1-6): GAGVSQSPSNKVTEKGKDVELRCDPISGHTALYWYRQSLGQGLEFLIYFQGNSAPDKSGLPSDRFSAERTGGSVSTLTIQRTQQEDSAVYLCASSTGHPNNSPLHFGNGTRLTVT.

The CDR3 coding sequence is TGCGCCAGCAGCTTGGCCGTCCAGTCCTACGAGCAGTACTTC. Translating gives CASSLAVQSYEQYF. V and J are TRBV5-1 and TRBJ2-7; D call uncertain. V lost 0 bases to trimming and J lost 1 base, with 8 bases between them. This CDR3 contains 14 residues. Germline loops: CDR1 SGHRS, CDR2 YFSETQ. The full variable domain, rest sourced from reference TRBV5-1 and TRBJ2-7, is KAGVTQTPRYLIKTRGQQVTLSCSPISGHRSVSWYQQTPGQGLQFLFEYFSETQRNKGNFPGRFSGRQFSNSRSEMNVSTLELGDSALYLCASSLAVQSYEQYFGPGTRLTVT.

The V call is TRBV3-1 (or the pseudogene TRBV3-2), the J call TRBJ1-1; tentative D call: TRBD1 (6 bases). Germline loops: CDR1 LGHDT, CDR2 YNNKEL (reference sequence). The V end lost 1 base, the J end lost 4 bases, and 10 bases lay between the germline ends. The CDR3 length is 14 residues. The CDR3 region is CASSQAGGGTEAFF. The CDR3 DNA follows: TGTGCCAGCAGCCAAGCGGGAGGGGGCACTGAAGCTTTCTTT.

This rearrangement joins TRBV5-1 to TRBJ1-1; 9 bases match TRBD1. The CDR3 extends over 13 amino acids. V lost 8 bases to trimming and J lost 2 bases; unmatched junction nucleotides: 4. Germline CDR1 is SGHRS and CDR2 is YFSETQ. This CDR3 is CASRDRENTEAFF. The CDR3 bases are TGCGCCAGTCGGGACAGGGAAAACACTGAAGCTTTCTTT.

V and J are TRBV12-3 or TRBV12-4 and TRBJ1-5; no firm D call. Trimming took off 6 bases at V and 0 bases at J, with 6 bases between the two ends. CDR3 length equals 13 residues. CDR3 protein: CASSVNSNQPQHF. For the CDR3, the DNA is TGTGCCAGCAGCGTTAATAGCAATCAGCCCCAGCATTTT.